This TCR beta chain is drawn from a study of T cell responses to AZD1222 COVID-19 vaccine. General study points: Sampling captured repertoires only after the peak T cell response. Nearly half of spike-specific TCRs reportedly target unmutated variant regions. Females made up more of the donors, who were largely white British, and clonal diversity may have come out too low.

Comments on this clone: Its antigen is currently unknown.

Produced via immunoSEQ multiplex PCR; TCRdb's table is partial and in-frame only. The sample has about 83,000 clones; roughly 86% are singletons. V shed 2 bases and J shed 1 base, with 15 bases lying between them. The CDR3 sequence is 17 residues long. Germline CDR1 is SGHVS and CDR2 is FNYEAQ. Sample: peripheral blood, taken on day 0 of AZD1222 vaccination. The TCR originated in an adult in good health. The rearrangement joins TRBV7-6 to TRBJ1-5; tentative D call: TRBD1 (5 bases). The CDR3, as DNA: TGTGCCAGCAGCTTACGGGGCCCCAGTGGGAGCAATCAGCCCCAGCATTTT. Translating gives CASSLRGPSGSNQPQHF.